This T cell receptor beta chain was sequenced during a study of blood T cell repertoires in COVID-19. Study in general: Whether acute or convalescent, the COVID-19 samples came from the United States, Italy and Spain. The analysed material was cDNA or gDNA that came from T cells, B-cell-depleted T cells, or PBMCs.

Authors' processing steps: Amplified reference gene primers provided the basis for estimating nucleated cell counts. The repertoire was sequenced with immunoSEQ multiplex PCR; TCRdb's copy has only in-frame clones and lacks some. V and J calls and clone size follow that table, whereas D and trimming were derived from the DNA. Counted here are around 130,000 clones, roughly four fifths occurring once; the ten biggest clones make up about 12%. CDR1 is MNHNS and CDR2 is SASEGT in the germline V gene. The length of the CDR3 is 19 residues. Germline trimming cut 4 bases from V and 4 bases from J; bases unmatched to any gene: 19.

The TCR was taken from a human donor in a cohort sampled during active COVID-19. Sample: peripheral blood. This sequence joins TRBV6-1 and TRBJ1-3, with 7 bases matching TRBD1. CDR3 protein: CASSAFGEPGQILGNTIYF. In nucleotides, the CDR3 is TGTGCCAGCAGTGCCTTTGGGGAGCCGGGACAGATTTTAGGAAACACCATATATTTT.